The clone carrying this T cell receptor beta chain was observed a few times. The target antigen is unknown. This entry belongs to a study of tissue T cells after allogeneic stem cell transplantation. General study points: Few T cell clones were shared across patients, but motif clusters showed tissue-specific shared signatures. Some tissue clones might be persisting host cells; their alloreactivity or antigen specificity was not determined. Tissue-detected TCR repertoire was only partly captured by blood and spleen T cells.

CDR3 sequences, V/J genes, frequencies and template counts came from survey-depth TCRbeta sequencing. The repertoire was sequenced with immunoSEQ multiplex PCR; TCRdb's copy has only in-frame clones and lacks some. Of several thousand clones in the sample, just under 70% were seen once. The TCR sequence derives from a woman aged 18 to 49 with breast cancer. The specimen was tissue from the stomach, collected at autopsy.

The CDR3 protein is CASTGQNTEAFF. The CDR3 DNA sequence: TGTGCCAGCACGGGACAGAACACTGAAGCTTTCTTT. The genes are TRBV2 and TRBJ1-1; weak D call: TRBD1 (6 bases). V lost 7 bases and J 1 base, leaving 7 bases between the germline ends. This CDR3 is built from 12 residues. The germline V gene has CDR1 SNHLY and CDR2 FYNNEI.